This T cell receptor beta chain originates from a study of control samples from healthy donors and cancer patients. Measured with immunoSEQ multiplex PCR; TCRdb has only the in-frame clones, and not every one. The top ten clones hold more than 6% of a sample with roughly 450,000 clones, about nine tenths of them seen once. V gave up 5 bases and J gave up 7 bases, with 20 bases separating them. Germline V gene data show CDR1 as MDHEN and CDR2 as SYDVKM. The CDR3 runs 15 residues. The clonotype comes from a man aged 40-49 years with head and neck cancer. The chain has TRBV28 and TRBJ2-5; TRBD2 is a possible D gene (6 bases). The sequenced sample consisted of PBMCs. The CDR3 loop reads CASSTLLGGLATQYF. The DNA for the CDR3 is TGTGCCAGCAGTACTCTATTGGGAGGTTTGGCGACCCAGTACTTC.